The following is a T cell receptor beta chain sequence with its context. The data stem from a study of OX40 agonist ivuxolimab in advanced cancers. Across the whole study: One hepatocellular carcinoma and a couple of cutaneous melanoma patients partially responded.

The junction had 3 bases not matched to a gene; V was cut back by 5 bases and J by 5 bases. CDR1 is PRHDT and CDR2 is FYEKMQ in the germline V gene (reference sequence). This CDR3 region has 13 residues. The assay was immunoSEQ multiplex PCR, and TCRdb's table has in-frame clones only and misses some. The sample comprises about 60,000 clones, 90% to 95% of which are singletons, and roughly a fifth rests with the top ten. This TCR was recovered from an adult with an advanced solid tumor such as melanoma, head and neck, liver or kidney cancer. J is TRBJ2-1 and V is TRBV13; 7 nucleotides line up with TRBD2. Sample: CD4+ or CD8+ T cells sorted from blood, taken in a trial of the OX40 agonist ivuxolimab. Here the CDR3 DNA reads TGTGCCAGCAGCCCTCTAGCGGACAATGAGCAGTTCTTC. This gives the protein CASSPLADNEQFF.